The 13 T cell receptor beta chains presented below share a single source sample, sequenced in a study of T cells in localized non-small cell lung cancer. The data were produced by immunoSEQ multiplex PCR, yet TCRdb's version contains in-frame clones alone and is incomplete. The data show 15,000 to 17,000 clones, over 75% seen once. The sequenced sample was peripheral blood mononuclear cells, obtained before any cancer treatment. The receptors stem from a male donor older than 55 with stage II lung adenocarcinoma.

This chain links TRBV7-3 with TRBJ2-5, with no clear D. Germline-derived CDR1 and CDR2 are SGHTA and FQGTGA. V lost 0 bases, J lost 5 bases, and 10 bases lay in between. The CDR3 spans 14 residues. CDR3 sequence: CASSLTGAAETQYF. In DNA, the CDR3 is TGTGCCAGCAGCTTAACAGGCGCGGCGGAGACCCAGTACTTC.

The rearrangement uses TRBV6-4 and TRBJ2-5; D perhaps matches TRBD2 (5 bases). Trimming removed 6 bases at V and 7 bases at J, with 15 bases between. The germline V gene has CDR1 MRHNA and CDR2 SNTAGT. The length of the CDR3 is 13 residues. CDR3 nucleotide sequence: TGTGCCAGCAGCCCGGGCCCTGAGGGGACCCAGTACTTC. Amino acid sequence: CASSPGPEGTQYF.

The chain has TRBV7-9 and TRBJ2-3; weak D call: TRBD2 (6 bases). CDR3 length: 14 residues. Trimming took 5 bases from V and 6 from J, leaving 15 bases between them. Germline V CDR1 and CDR2: SEHNR, FQNEAQ (reference sequence). DNA of the CDR3: TGTGCCAGCAGCCCTCGACTAGAGGGGGATACGCAGTATTTT. Protein: CASSPRLEGDTQYF. Full variable domain (outside the CDR3, taken from reference TRBV7-9 and TRBJ2-3): DTGVSQNPRHKITKRGQNVTFRCDPISEHNRLYWYRQTLGQGPEFLTYFQNEAQLEKSRLLSDRFSAERPKGSFSTLEIQRTEQGDSAMYLCASSPRLEGDTQYFGPGTRLTVL.

The chain has TRBV11-3 and TRBJ2-3, with 10 bases matching TRBD2. CDR1 is SGHNT and CDR2 is YENEEA in the germline V gene. The ends lost 4 bases at V and 5 bases at J; junction bases unmatched: 6. The CDR3 loop spans 15 amino acids. CDR3 sequence reads: CASSSSGRVGDTQYF. DNA of the CDR3: TGTGCCAGCAGCTCAAGCGGGAGGGTCGGAGATACGCAGTATTTT.

The CDR3 reads CASSLWGEGLSNQPQHF. The CDR3 coding sequence is TGTGCCAGCAGCTTATGGGGGGAGGGTCTGAGCAATCAGCCCCAGCATTTT. V and J are TRBV7-9 and TRBJ1-5; a possible D gene is TRBD1 (5 bases). The germline gives CDR1 SEHNR, CDR2 FQNEAQ (reference sequence). CDR3 size: 17 residues. V was pared by 2 bases and J by 1 base, with 15 bases between.

Comments on this clone: One junction end does not reproduce the germline sequence, and a read error may be involved. Different DNA sequences within this sample yield the same CDR3. This CDR3 is CASSVGEVPSYEQYF. The CDR3 DNA reads as TGTGCCAGCAGCGTAGGGGAGGTCCCCTCCTACGAGCAGTACTTT. J is TRBJ2-7 and V is TRBV9; TRBD2 might be the D (6 bases). The CDR3 sequence is 15 residues long. Per the germline V gene, CDR1 is SGDLS and CDR2 is YYNGEE.

This clone was counted a few times. The chain couples TRBV19 to TRBJ2-5; TRBD2 matches at 10 bases. The germline V gene encodes CDR1 LNHDA and CDR2 SQIVND (reference sequence). CDR3 size: 15 residues. Germline trimming cut 3 bases from V and 4 bases from J; bases unmatched to any gene: 5. The CDR3 reads CASSIASGRRETQYF. The CDR3 region has the DNA TGTGCCAGTAGTATCGCTAGCGGGAGACGAGAGACCCAGTACTTC.

This chain uses TRBV7-9 with TRBJ2-1; maybe TRBD2 (6 bases). The germline V gene encodes CDR1 SEHNR and CDR2 FQNEAQ (reference sequence). The CDR3 runs to 17 residues. V lost 2 bases and J lost 0, with 14 bases in between. The CDR3 nucleotides are TGTGCCAGCAGCTTAATGCTGAGCGGGCCCTCCTACAATGAGCAGTTCTTC. Protein sequence: CASSLMLSGPSYNEQFF.

V is TRBV9 and J is TRBJ1-2; D remains unclear. The CDR3 is 14 residues long. Germline V gives CDR1 SGDLS, CDR2 YYNGEE. V was shortened by 4 bases and J by 2 bases, with 12 bases between the two germline ends. The CDR3 reads CASSLEEGNYGYTF. The CDR3 DNA follows: TGTGCCAGCAGCCTCGAAGAGGGAAACTATGGCTACACCTTC.

Here the CDR3 reads CASSQDRAGARETQYF. CDR3 DNA: TGCGCCAGCAGCCAAGATCGAGCGGGAGCCCGAGAGACCCAGTACTTC. This chain connects TRBV4-3 to TRBJ2-5, with TRBD2 matching over 8 bases. The length of the CDR3 is 16 residues. J was trimmed by 4 bases and V by 0 bases; bases with no gene match: 7. The germline V gene encodes CDR1 LGHNA and CDR2 YSLEER.

V usage is TRBV4-3 and J usage is TRBJ2-7, with TRBD2 as a possible D gene (5 bases). The CDR3 loop spans 13 amino acids. The ends were cut back, 0 bases at V and 7 bases at J, with 10 bases in the middle. Germline CDR1 and CDR2: LGHNA and YSLEER. The CDR3 DNA reads TGCGCCAGCAGCCAAGAGGGATGGGAGGAGCAGTACTTC. This translates into CASSQEGWEEQYF.

The chain has TRBV28 and TRBJ1-2; weak D call: TRBD1 (5 bases). The germline V gene has CDR1 MDHEN and CDR2 SYDVKM. The length of the CDR3 is 14 residues. V lost 6 bases to trimming and J lost 4 bases, with 15 bases between them. CDR3: CASRGGRAGYGYTF. The CDR3, as DNA: TGTGCCAGCAGGGGGGGACGGGCCGGCTATGGCTACACCTTC.

V is TRBV7-9 and J is TRBJ2-5; D tentatively fits TRBD1 or TRBD2 (5 bases each). Trimming left V 4 bases short and J 4 bases short, with 13 bases between. The CDR3 length is 14 residues. Germline V CDR1 and CDR2: SEHNR, FQNEAQ (reference sequence). CDR3: CASSWDAEGETQYF. CDR3 DNA: TGTGCCAGCAGCTGGGACGCCGAGGGAGAGACCCAGTACTTC.